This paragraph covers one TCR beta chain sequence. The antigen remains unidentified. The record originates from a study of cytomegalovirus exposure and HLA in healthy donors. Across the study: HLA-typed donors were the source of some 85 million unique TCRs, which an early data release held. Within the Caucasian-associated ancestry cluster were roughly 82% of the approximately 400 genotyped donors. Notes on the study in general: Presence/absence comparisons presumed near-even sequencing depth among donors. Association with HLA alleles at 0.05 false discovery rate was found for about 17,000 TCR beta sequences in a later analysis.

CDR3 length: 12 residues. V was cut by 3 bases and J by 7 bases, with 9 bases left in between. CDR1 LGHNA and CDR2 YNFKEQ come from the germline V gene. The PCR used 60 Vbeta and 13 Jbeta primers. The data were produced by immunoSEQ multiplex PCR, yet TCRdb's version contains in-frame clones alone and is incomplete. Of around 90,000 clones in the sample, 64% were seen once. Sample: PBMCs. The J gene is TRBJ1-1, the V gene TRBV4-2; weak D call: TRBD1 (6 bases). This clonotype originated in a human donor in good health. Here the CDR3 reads CASSHQTGEAFF. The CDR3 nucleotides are TGTGCCAGCAGCCACCAGACAGGTGAAGCTTTCTTT.